The 15 T cell receptor beta chains below come from one sample, sequenced in a study of a mutant IDH1 vaccine in newly diagnosed glioma. Generated by immunoSEQ multiplex PCR, the TCRdb table keeps only in-frame clones and is missing some. The sample shows under 40,000 clones, around three quarters of them seen only once. Time point noted: week 35, safety follow-up. Vaccinated patients received 300 ug of mutant IDH1 20-mer peptide per dose, with topical imiquimod. Their antigens remain unidentified. Specimen: PBMCs, collected from a glioma patient whose treatment included an IDH1 peptide vaccine. The receptors were gathered from a man between 35 and 55 years old with glioma. Some clones in this sample may be carry-over from other donors' samples.

The rearrangement uses TRBV5-8 and TRBJ1-5, with D unclear. The germline V gene encodes CDR1 SGHTS and CDR2 YDEGEE. V was trimmed by 1 base and J by 5 bases, leaving 13 bases between them. The CDR3 extends over 15 amino acids. CDR3 coding DNA: TGTGCCAGCAGCTTGTGGGGAGGCGCGGATCAGCCCCAGCATTTT. It is translated as CASSLWGGADQPQHF.

The chain uses TRBV7-2 and TRBJ1-4; D is uncertain. The CDR3 extends over 14 amino acids. V lost 3 bases and J 4 bases, leaving 9 bases between the germline ends. In germline, CDR1 is SGHTA, CDR2 FQGNSA. DNA of the CDR3: TGTGCCAGCAGCTTGGGCGGAGATAATGAAAAACTGTTTTTT. This encodes CASSLGGDNEKLFF.

Details on this clone: This CDR3 is also generated by other DNA sequences in the sample. V is TRBV28 and J is TRBJ1-2; D is unclear. CDR3 length equals 11 residues. Trimming removed 3 bases at V and 4 bases at J, with 3 bases between. The V gene's germline CDR1 is MDHEN and CDR2 SYDVKM. Here the CDR3 reads CASSFRYGYTF. The CDR3 DNA follows: TGTGCCAGCAGTTTTCGCTATGGCTACACCTTC.

V is TRBV5-4 and J is TRBJ1-2; no firm D call. Trimming took 0 bases from V and 2 from J, leaving 5 bases between them. The CDR3 has 13 residues. Germline lookup yields CDR1 SGHNT and CDR2 YYREEE (reference sequence). The chain's CDR3 is CASSLGWNYGYTF. The CDR3 nucleotides are TGTGCCAGCAGCTTGGGCTGGAACTATGGCTACACCTTC.

The chain joins TRBV9 to TRBJ1-4; D is undetermined. CDR1 is SGDLS and CDR2 is YYNGEE in the germline V gene. The CDR3 runs to 14 residues. V lost 3 bases and J lost 5, with 11 bases in between. This CDR3 is CASSEGNRNEKLFF. The CDR3 bases are TGTGCCAGCAGCGAGGGTAATCGGAATGAAAAACTGTTTTTT. Drawing the rest from reference TRBV9 and TRBJ1-4, the complete variable domain is DSGVTQTPKHLITATGQRVTLRCSPRSGDLSVYWYQQSLDQGLQFLIQYYNGEERAKGNILERFSAQQFPDLHSELNLSSLELGDSALYFCASSEGNRNEKLFFGSGTQLSVL.

V is TRBV5-5 and J is TRBJ2-3; 8 nucleotides match TRBD1. Losses at the gene ends were 4 bases for V and 3 bases for J; bases not matched to a gene: 4. The CDR3 spans 14 residues. In germline, CDR1 is SGHKS, CDR2 YYEKEE (reference sequence). CDR3 coding DNA: TGTGCCAGCAGCGTAAGGACAGGGACAGATACGCAGTATTTT. Translation: CASSVRTGTDTQYF.

Points on this clone: This sample includes further DNA sequences coding for the same CDR3. This sequence joins TRBV10-3 and TRBJ2-5; D is possibly TRBD1 (6 bases). The CDR3 runs 10 residues. Germline lookup yields CDR1 ENHRY and CDR2 SYGVKD. V was cut by 8 bases and J by 5 bases, with 6 bases left in between. The CDR3 bases are TGTGCCATCGGACAGGAGACCCAGTACTTC. Its translation: CAIGQETQYF.

This rearrangement joins TRBV6-6 to TRBJ2-7; D might be TRBD1 or TRBD2, each matching 6 bases. V was pared by 3 bases and J by 7 bases, with 19 bases between. Germline-derived CDR1 and CDR2 are MNHNY and SVGAGI (reference sequence). This CDR3 comprises 15 residues. This CDR3 is CASSYSPGAGTEQYF. As DNA, the CDR3 is TGTGCCAGCAGTTATTCCCCGGGGGCAGGGACTGAGCAGTACTTC.

This chain links TRBV4-3 with TRBJ2-1; D gene unclear. The V end was cut by 0 bases, the J end by 0 bases, with 9 bases between. Germline assignment: CDR1 LGHNA and CDR2 YSLEER. The CDR3 consists of 16 residues. As DNA, the CDR3 is TGCGCCAGCAGCCAAGATTGGGTGGGCTCCTACAATGAGCAGTTCTTC. Residues: CASSQDWVGSYNEQFF.

Only a few counts were recorded for this clone. The chain recombines TRBV7-6 with TRBJ2-5; 8 bases are a match to TRBD2. The CDR3 has 17 residues. From germline, CDR1 is SGHVS and CDR2 FNYEAQ. J gave up 7 bases and V 1 base, and 14 bases lay outside the gene matches. CDR3 amino acids: CASSLDRTSLPQGTQYF. In DNA, the CDR3 is TGTGCCAGCAGCTTAGATAGGACTAGCTTACCCCAGGGGACCCAGTACTTC.

This chain joins TRBV29-1 and TRBJ1-2, with 8 bases identical to TRBD1. The CDR3 loop spans 12 amino acids. Looked up from germline, CDR1 is SQVTM and CDR2 is ANQGSEA. The V gene end was trimmed by 7 bases and the J gene end by 8 bases; junction bases not matched to a gene: 9. Here the CDR3 reads CSASTGEGGYTF. In DNA form, the CDR3 reads TGCAGCGCCTCGACAGGGGAGGGGGGCTACACCTTC.

For this clone: Other DNA sequences in this specimen translate into the identical CDR3. This chain uses TRBV19 with TRBJ2-7; D gene unclear. V shed 5 bases and J shed 2 bases, with 10 bases lying between them. Germline assignment: CDR1 LNHDA and CDR2 SQIVND (reference sequence). The CDR3 has 13 residues. The CDR3: CASSPGGPYEQYF. CDR3 in DNA: TGTGCCAGTAGTCCAGGCGGCCCCTACGAGCAGTACTTC.

The V and J genes are TRBV6-1 and TRBJ1-5, with 7 bases identical to TRBD1. The CDR3 contains 16 residues. With V trimmed by 3 bases and J by 3 bases, 8 bases remained unmatched. In germline, CDR1 is MNHNS, CDR2 SASEGT. This CDR3 is CASSDYGTANNQPQHF. The CDR3 DNA reads as TGTGCCAGCAGTGATTACGGGACAGCGAACAATCAGCCCCAGCATTTT.

V is TRBV6-1 and J is TRBJ1-1; TRBD1 agrees at 8 bases. The germline V gene encodes CDR1 MNHNS and CDR2 SASEGT. This CDR3 contains 12 residues. The trim removed 5 bases at V and 10 bases at J, leaving 6 bases unmatched. DNA of the CDR3: TGTGCCAGCAGTCTGGACAGGGTGGGAGCTTTCTTT. Amino acid sequence: CASSLDRVGAFF.

V and J are TRBV5-1 and TRBJ2-2, with 7 bases lining up with TRBD2. CDR3 size: 14 residues. CDR1 is SGHRS, CDR2 YFSETQ, per germline. The ends lost 5 bases at V and 6 bases at J; junction bases unmatched: 7. CDR3 DNA sequence: TGCGCCAGCAGGGACGCCCGGGGGGCCGGGGAGCTGTTTTTT. This encodes CASRDARGAGELFF.